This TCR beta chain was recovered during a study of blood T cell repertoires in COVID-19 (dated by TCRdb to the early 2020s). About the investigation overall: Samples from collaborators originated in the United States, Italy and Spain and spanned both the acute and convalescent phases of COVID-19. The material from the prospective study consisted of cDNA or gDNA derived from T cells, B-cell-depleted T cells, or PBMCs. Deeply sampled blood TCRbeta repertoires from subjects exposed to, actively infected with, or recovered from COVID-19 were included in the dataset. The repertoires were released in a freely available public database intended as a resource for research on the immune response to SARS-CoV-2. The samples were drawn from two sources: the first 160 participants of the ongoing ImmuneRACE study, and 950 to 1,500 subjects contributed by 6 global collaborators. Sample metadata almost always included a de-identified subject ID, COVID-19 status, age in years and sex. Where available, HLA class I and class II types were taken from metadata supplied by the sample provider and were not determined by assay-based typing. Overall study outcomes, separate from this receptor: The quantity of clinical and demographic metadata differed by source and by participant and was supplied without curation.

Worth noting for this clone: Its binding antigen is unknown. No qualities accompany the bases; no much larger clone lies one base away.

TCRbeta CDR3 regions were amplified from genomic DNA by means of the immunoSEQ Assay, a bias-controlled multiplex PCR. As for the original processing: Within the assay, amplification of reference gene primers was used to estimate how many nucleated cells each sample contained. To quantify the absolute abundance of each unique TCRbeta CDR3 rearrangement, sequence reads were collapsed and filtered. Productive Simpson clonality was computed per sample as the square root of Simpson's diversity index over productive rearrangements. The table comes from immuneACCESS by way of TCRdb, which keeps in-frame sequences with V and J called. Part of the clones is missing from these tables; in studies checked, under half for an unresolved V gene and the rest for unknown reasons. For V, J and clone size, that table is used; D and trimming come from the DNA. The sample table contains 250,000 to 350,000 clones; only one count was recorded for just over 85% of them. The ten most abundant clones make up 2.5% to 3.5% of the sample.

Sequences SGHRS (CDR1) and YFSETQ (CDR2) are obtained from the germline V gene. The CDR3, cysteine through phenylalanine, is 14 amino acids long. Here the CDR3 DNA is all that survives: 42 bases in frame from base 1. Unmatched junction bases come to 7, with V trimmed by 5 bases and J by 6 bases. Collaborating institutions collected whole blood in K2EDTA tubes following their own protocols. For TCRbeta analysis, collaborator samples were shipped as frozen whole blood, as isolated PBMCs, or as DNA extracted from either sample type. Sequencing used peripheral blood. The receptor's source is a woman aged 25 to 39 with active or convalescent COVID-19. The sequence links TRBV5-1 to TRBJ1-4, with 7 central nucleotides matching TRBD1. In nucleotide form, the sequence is TGCGCCAGCAGGCCAGGGGGAAGTGATGAAAAACTGTTTTTT. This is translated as CASRPGGSDEKLFF.